The entry below describes one TCR beta chain. Produced via immunoSEQ multiplex PCR; TCRdb's table is partial and in-frame only. Among roughly 99,000 clones, around 79% were seen once, and the ten largest hold 18%. This entry belongs to a study of blood T cell repertoires in COVID-19. Background on the study: Acute and convalescent COVID-19 specimens originated in the United States, Italy and Spain. Sources were T cells, B-cell-depleted T cells, or PBMCs; the material itself was cDNA or gDNA.

The junction had 12 bases not matched to a gene; V was cut back by 3 bases and J by 7 bases. This CDR3 is 15 amino acids long. Looked up from germline, CDR1 is KGHSH and CDR2 is LQKENI. The sequenced material came from peripheral blood. The V and J genes are TRBV18 and TRBJ2-7; 7 bases are a match to TRBD2. The source of this sequence is a woman of 80 years or more with active or convalescent COVID-19. For the CDR3, the DNA is TGTGCCAGCTCACCGACTTTGGCGGGAGTCTGGGAGCAGTACTTC. Its protein is CASSPTLAGVWEQYF.